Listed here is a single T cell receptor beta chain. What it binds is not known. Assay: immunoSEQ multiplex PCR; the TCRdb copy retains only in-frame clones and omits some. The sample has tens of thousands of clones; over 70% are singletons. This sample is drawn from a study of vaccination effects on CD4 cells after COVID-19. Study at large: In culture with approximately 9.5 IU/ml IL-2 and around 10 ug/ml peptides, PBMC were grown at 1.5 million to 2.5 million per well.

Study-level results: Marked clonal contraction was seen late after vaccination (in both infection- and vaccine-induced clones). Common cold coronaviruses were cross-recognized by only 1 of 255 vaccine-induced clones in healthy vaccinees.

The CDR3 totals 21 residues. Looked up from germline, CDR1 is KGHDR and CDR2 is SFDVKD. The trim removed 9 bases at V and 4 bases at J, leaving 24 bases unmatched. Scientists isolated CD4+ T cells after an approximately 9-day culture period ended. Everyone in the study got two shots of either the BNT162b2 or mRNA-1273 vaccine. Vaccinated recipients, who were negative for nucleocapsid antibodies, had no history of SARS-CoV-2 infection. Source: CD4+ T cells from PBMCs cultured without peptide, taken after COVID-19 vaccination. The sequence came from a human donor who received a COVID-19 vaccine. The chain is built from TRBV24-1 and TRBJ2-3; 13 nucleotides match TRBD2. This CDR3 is CATPSNTSGGAKTTNADTQYF. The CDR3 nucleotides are TGTGCCACCCCATCTAACACTAGCGGGGGGGCGAAGACCACCAACGCAGATACGCAGTATTTT.